These 22 T cell receptor beta chains were sequenced from one sample in a study of OX40 agonist ivuxolimab in advanced cancers. Sequencing was performed with immunoSEQ multiplex PCR; in TCRdb, only in-frame clones are kept and a portion is missing. This sample has 67,000 or so clones, with about 87% found just once. The specimen was CD4+ or CD8+ T cells sorted from blood, collected in a trial of the OX40 agonist ivuxolimab. The receptors here all came from an adult with an advanced solid tumor such as melanoma, head and neck, liver or kidney cancer.

V is TRBV9 and J is TRBJ2-3; no clear D gene. V was clipped by 0 bases and J by 5 bases, with 4 bases between them. CDR3 length: 12 residues. CDR1 is SGDLS, CDR2 YYNGEE, per germline. CDR3 nucleotides: TGTGCCAGCAGCGTAGTGGGAGATACGCAGTATTTT. This sequence encodes CASSVVGDTQYF.

V is TRBV6-1 and J is TRBJ2-3; 9 positions agree with TRBD1. The CDR3 has 17 amino acids. Trimming removed 4 bases from V and 7 bases from J; junction bases left unmatched: 15. Germline-derived CDR1 and CDR2 are MNHNS and SASEGT. CDR3 in DNA: TGTGCCAGCAGTGGCCAGCGGACCGGGACAGGGAAAAATACGCAGTATTTT. This codes for CASSGQRTGTGKNTQYF.

The chain employs TRBV25-1 and TRBJ2-5; no definite D call. Germline V CDR1 and CDR2: MGHDK, SYGVNS. This CDR3 has 15 amino acids. V was trimmed by 3 bases and J by 0 bases, leaving 11 bases between them. CDR3 bases: TGTGCCAGCAGTGACCCATCGCTATACCAAGAGACCCAGTACTTC. It translates to CASSDPSLYQETQYF.

V usage is TRBV4-1 and J usage is TRBJ2-5; TRBD2 matches 13 bases. The end of the DNA fits TRBJ2-7 better, so the J call may be wrong. Germline-derived CDR1 and CDR2 are MGHRA and YSYEKL. The CDR3 is 15 residues long. The CDR3 here is CASSHPLAGGYEQYF. The CDR3 DNA follows: TGCGCCAGCAGCCACCCACTAGCGGGAGGGTACGAGCAGTACTTC.

The chain employs TRBV2 and TRBJ2-2; 11 positions match TRBD1. Germline assignment: CDR1 SNHLY and CDR2 FYNNEI. The CDR3 sequence is 16 residues long. V shed 1 base, J shed 7 bases, and the junction held 5 bases outside the gene matches. The CDR3 reads CASSEVRTGGNGELFF. The CDR3 DNA is TGTGCCAGCAGTGAAGTTAGGACAGGGGGCAACGGGGAGCTGTTTTTT.

This clone was counted once. The rearrangement uses TRBV18 and TRBJ2-3; D not certain. The CDR3 runs to 18 residues. Trimming took off 3 bases at V and 0 bases at J, with 19 bases between the two ends. Germline loops: CDR1 KGHSH, CDR2 LQKENI. CDR3 bases: TGTGCCAGCTCACCTCCCGTTGGGTCCAGTGGGAGCACAGATACGCAGTATTTT. The encoded protein is CASSPPVGSSGSTDTQYF.

The chain uses TRBV2 and TRBJ1-2; the D gene is possibly TRBD1 (5 bases). The germline V gene encodes CDR1 SNHLY and CDR2 FYNNEI. Trimming took off 7 bases at V and 5 bases at J, with 20 bases between the two ends. The CDR3 totals 15 residues. CDR3 nucleotides: TGTGCCAGCACTACCTTGAGGGGCAGCCTATATGGCTACACCTTC. Translation gives CASTTLRGSLYGYTF.

This rearrangement joins TRBV11-3 to TRBJ2-7; D is unresolved. Germline lookup yields CDR1 SGHNT and CDR2 YENEEA. This CDR3 is 12 amino acids long. Trimming shortened V by 4 bases and J by 6 bases, and 10 bases separated the two germline ends. DNA of the CDR3: TGTGCCAGCAGCTCCGTATCGGGCGAGCAGTACTTC. Protein sequence: CASSSVSGEQYF.

This clone was recorded only once. The chain couples TRBV9 to TRBJ1-2; D is unresolved. Germline V gene data show CDR1 as SGDLS and CDR2 as YYNGEE. Deletions cut 6 bases from V and 6 bases from J, with 15 bases between. The CDR3 sequence is 13 residues long. This chain's CDR3 is CASKASGQDGYTF. CDR3 bases: TGTGCCAGCAAGGCGAGCGGTCAAGATGGCTACACCTTC.

This chain links TRBV7-2 with TRBJ1-5; D is undetermined. The CDR3 is 13 amino acids. Per germline, CDR1 SGHTA and CDR2 FQGNSA. Trimming cost V 6 bases and J 4 bases, with 10 bases left between them. The CDR3 coding sequence is TGTGCCAGCAGTCTCAGAACTAATCAGCCCCAGCATTTT. This codes for CASSLRTNQPQHF.

Only one count was recorded for this clone. Here the CDR3 reads CASSLGPGTGAVGEQFF. CDR3 in DNA: TGTGCCAGCAGCTTAGGGCCGGGGACAGGGGCCGTCGGTGAGCAGTTCTTC. The chain combines TRBV7-9 with TRBJ2-1, with 10 bases lining up with TRBD1. The V segment lost 1 base and the J segment 9 bases; nucleotides outside the gene matches: 12. CDR3 size: 17 residues. Germline assignment: CDR1 SEHNR and CDR2 FQNEAQ (reference sequence).

This clone has only one observation. The chain carries TRBV6-4 and TRBJ2-5, with unresolved D. Trimming left V 4 bases short and J 8 bases short, with 11 bases between. Per germline, CDR1 MRHNA and CDR2 SNTAGT. This CDR3 region has 12 residues. CDR3 in amino acids: CASSVVPLTQYF. CDR3 in DNA: TGTGCCAGCAGTGTTGTCCCTTTAACCCAGTACTTC.

The chain couples TRBV6-6 to TRBJ2-2, with D unclear. The CDR3 has 12 residues. Between the trimmed V and J ends, which lost 6 bases and 7 bases, there was a span of 9 bases. Per the germline V gene, CDR1 is MNHNY and CDR2 is SVGAGI (reference sequence). CDR3 loop: CASRRTNGELFF. CDR3 coding DNA: TGTGCCAGCAGACGGACCAACGGGGAGCTGTTTTTT.

The V call is TRBV7-9, the J call TRBJ1-2, with D uncertain. CDR1 and CDR2 (germline): SEHNR, FQNEAQ (reference sequence). The CDR3 extends over 14 amino acids. Trimming took off 5 bases at V and 2 bases at J, with 12 bases between the two ends. CDR3 loop: CASSPVLGNYGYTF. The CDR3 nucleotides read TGTGCCAGCAGCCCGGTTCTAGGGAACTATGGCTACACCTTC. The whole variable domain, remainder taken from reference TRBV7-9 and TRBJ1-2, is DTGVSQNPRHKITKRGQNVTFRCDPISEHNRLYWYRQTLGQGPEFLTYFQNEAQLEKSRLLSDRFSAERPKGSFSTLEIQRTEQGDSAMYLCASSPVLGNYGYTFGSGTRLTVV.

This clone is a singleton in its sample. V and J are TRBV28 and TRBJ1-5; 9 nucleotides line up with TRBD1. CDR1 is MDHEN and CDR2 is SYDVKM in the germline V gene. Losses at the gene ends were 4 bases for V and 0 bases for J; bases not matched to a gene: 10. This CDR3 is 18 amino acids long. The CDR3 sequence is CASSSSLQGAYSNQPQHF. In DNA form, the CDR3 reads TGTGCCAGCAGTTCTTCCCTACAGGGGGCCTATAGCAATCAGCCCCAGCATTTT.

This clone has only one observation. V is TRBV7-9 and J is TRBJ2-7, with 13 bases that match TRBD2. J gave up 5 bases and V 3 bases, and 4 bases lay outside the gene matches. The germline gives CDR1 SEHNR, CDR2 FQNEAQ (reference sequence). The CDR3 extends over 15 amino acids. The CDR3 DNA reads TGTGCCAGCAGCTTCGGACTAGCGGGAGTCGACGAGCAGTACTTC. Amino acid sequence: CASSFGLAGVDEQYF. The full variable domain, in which reference TRBV7-9 and TRBJ2-7 provide the parts outside the CDR3, is DTGVSQNPRHKITKRGQNVTFRCDPISEHNRLYWYRQTLGQGPEFLTYFQNEAQLEKSRLLSDRFSAERPKGSFSTLEIQRTEQGDSAMYLCASSFGLAGVDEQYFGPGTRLTVT.

This clone is a singleton in its sample. The J gene is TRBJ1-5, the V gene TRBV11-2; D ambiguous. The germline V gene has CDR1 SGHAT and CDR2 FQNNGV. Trimming shortened V by 1 base and J by 0 bases, and 7 bases separated the two germline ends. This CDR3 is built from 15 residues. CDR3 loop: CASSLGPYSNQPQHF. CDR3 DNA: TGTGCCAGCAGCTTAGGACCTTATAGCAATCAGCCCCAGCATTTT.

In this sample, this clone turned up once. The chain employs TRBV5-4 and TRBJ2-1; D may be TRBD1 or TRBD2 (6 bases each). Germline CDR1 is SGHNT and CDR2 is YYREEE (reference sequence). Trimming took 7 bases from V and 2 from J, leaving 10 bases between them. The CDR3 has 13 residues. The CDR3 is CASGGRAYNEQFF. The CDR3 DNA follows: TGTGCCAGCGGGGGGCGCGCCTACAATGAGCAGTTCTTC.

The rearrangement uses TRBV9 and TRBJ2-1, with D possibly being TRBD1 (5 bases). Germline CDR1 and CDR2: SGDLS and YYNGEE. CDR3 length: 14 residues. V lost 0 bases to trimming and J lost 7 bases, with 11 bases between them. In DNA form, the CDR3 reads TGTGCCAGCAGCGTAGAGGCAGGGTGGAATGAGCAGTTCTTC. It codes for CASSVEAGWNEQFF.

This chain links TRBV7-9 with TRBJ2-3; 13 positions match TRBD2. The junction had 4 bases not matched to a gene; V was cut back by 11 bases and J by 2 bases. The CDR3 is made up of 14 amino acids. The V gene's germline CDR1 is SEHNR and CDR2 FQNEAQ (reference sequence). Written as DNA, the CDR3 is TGTGCCGGAGGGACTAGCGGGAACACAGATACGCAGTATTTT. It is translated as CAGGTSGNTDTQYF.

Only a few counts were recorded for this clone. The chain is built from TRBV5-1 and TRBJ2-5, with a tentative D call TRBD2 (6 bases). Deletions cut 4 bases from V and 5 bases from J, with 30 bases between. CDR1 SGHRS and CDR2 YFSETQ come from the germline V gene. The CDR3 loop spans 19 amino acids. The CDR3 DNA sequence: TGCGCCAGCAGCCCCGCCAACGGGTTCTGGCGGGAAGGGGTGGAGACCCAGTACTTC. Encoded protein: CASSPANGFWREGVETQYF.

This rearrangement joins TRBV5-6 to TRBJ1-1; D is undetermined. Trimming took off 2 bases at V and 2 bases at J, with 10 bases between the two ends. This CDR3 region has 14 residues. Germline V lookup: CDR1 SGHDT, CDR2 YYEEEE. CDR3 residues: CASSLLQGNTEAFF. Here the CDR3 DNA reads TGTGCCAGCAGCTTACTTCAAGGTAACACTGAAGCTTTCTTT.